The clone carrying this T cell receptor beta chain was picked up many times. The antigen remains undetermined. Unique molecular identifiers were built into the TCR beta cDNA libraries. TCRdb analysed the PCR reads with MiXCR anew, one entry per CDR3 protein. Altogether about 540,000 distinct CDR3 sequences are present, around a third being singletons, with the ten largest covering around 6.1%. Germline CDR1 reads MNHEY; CDR2 reads SMNVEV (reference sequence). Trimming pared 5 bases from V and 8 bases from J, leaving 13 bases between. The CDR3 contains 13 residues. These data come from a study of post-analysis software for immune sequencing data. Findings and caveats of the study: Four to six TRBV segments were significantly more frequent in patients than in controls. TRBV5-6, TRBV5-1 and TRBV20-1 were among these segments. Under F measure analysis, samples from one preparation batch co-clustered strongly.

V is TRBV27 and J is TRBJ2-1; D not resolved. The sample comprised blood. This TCR derives from a girl under 18 with multiple sclerosis. CDR3 residues: CASSLLSRDEQFF. The CDR3 DNA reads TGTGCCAGCAGTCTCCTGAGTAGGGATGAGCAGTTCTTC.